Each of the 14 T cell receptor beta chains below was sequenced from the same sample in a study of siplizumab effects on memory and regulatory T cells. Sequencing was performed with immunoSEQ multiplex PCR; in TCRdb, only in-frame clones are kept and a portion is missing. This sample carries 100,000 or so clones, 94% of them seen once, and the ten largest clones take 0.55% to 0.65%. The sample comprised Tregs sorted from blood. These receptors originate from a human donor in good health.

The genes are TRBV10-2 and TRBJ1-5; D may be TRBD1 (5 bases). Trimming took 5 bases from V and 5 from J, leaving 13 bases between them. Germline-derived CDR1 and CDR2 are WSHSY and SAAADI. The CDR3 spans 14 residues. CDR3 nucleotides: TGCGCCAGCAGTAGGACACGACAAGATCAGCCCCAGCATTTT. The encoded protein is CASSRTRQDQPQHF.

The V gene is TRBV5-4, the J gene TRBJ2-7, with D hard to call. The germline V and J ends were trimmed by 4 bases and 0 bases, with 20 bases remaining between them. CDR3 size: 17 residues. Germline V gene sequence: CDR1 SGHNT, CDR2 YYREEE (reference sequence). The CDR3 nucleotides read TGTGCCAGCAGCCCTCACCCCGGACGCGTAAGCTCCTACGAGCAGTACTTC. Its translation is CASSPHPGRVSSYEQYF. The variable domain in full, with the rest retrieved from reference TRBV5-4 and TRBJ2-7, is ETGVTQSPTHLIKTRGQQVTLRCSSQSGHNTVSWYQQALGQGPQFIFQYYREEENGRGNFPPRFSGLQFPNYSSELNVNALELDDSALYLCASSPHPGRVSSYEQYFGPGTRLTVT.

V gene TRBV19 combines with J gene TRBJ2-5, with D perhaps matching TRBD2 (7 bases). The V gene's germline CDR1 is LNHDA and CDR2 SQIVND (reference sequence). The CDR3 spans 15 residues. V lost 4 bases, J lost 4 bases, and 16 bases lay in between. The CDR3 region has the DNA TGTGCCAGTAGTAGGGGGGGCGAGGTGGGAGAGACCCAGTACTTC. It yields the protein CASSRGGEVGETQYF.

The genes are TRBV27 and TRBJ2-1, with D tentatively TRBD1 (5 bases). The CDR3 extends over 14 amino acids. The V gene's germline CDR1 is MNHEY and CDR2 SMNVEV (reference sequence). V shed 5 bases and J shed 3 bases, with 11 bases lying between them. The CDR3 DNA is TGTGCCAGCAGTCCCCAGGGCTACTACAATGAGCAGTTCTTC. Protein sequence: CASSPQGYYNEQFF.

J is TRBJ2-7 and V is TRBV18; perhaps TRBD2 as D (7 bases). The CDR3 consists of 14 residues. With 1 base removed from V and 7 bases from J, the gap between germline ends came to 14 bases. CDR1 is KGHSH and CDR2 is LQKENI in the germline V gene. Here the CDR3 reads CASSPRAGAGEQYF. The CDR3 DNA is TGTGCCAGCTCACCACGGGCGGGGGCTGGGGAGCAGTACTTC.

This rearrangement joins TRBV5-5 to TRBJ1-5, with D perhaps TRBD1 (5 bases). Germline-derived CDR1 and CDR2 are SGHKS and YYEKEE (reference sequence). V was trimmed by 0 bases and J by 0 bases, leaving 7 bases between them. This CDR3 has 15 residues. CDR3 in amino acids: CASSLGQISNQPQHF. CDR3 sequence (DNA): TGTGCCAGCAGCTTGGGACAGATTAGCAATCAGCCCCAGCATTTT.

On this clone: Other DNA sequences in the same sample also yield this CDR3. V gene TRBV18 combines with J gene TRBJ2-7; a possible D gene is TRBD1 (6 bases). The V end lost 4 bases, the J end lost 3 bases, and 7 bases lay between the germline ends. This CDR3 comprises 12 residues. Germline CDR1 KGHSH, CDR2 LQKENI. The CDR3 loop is CASSLQGYEQYF. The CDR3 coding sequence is TGTGCCAGCTCACTACAGGGCTACGAGCAGTACTTC.

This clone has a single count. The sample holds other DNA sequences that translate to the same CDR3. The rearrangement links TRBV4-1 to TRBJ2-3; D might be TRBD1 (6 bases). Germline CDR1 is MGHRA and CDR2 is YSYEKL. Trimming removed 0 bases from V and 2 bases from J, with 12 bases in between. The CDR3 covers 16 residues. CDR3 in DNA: TGCGCCAGCAGCCAAGATGGTGGACAGAACACAGATACGCAGTATTTT. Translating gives CASSQDGGQNTDTQYF.

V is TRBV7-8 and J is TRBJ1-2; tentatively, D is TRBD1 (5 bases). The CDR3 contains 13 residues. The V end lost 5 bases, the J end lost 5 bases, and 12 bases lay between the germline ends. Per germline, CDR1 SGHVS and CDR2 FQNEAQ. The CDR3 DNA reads TGTGCCAGCAGCCCTCGGACACCATATGGCTACACCTTC. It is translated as CASSPRTPYGYTF.

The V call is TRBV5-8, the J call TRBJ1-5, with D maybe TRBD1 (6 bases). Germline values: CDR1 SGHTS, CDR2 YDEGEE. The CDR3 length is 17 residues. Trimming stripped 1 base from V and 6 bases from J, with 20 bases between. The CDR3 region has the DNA TGTGCCAGCAGCTTGTACTATGGGGAAGGGGGTCTTCAGCCCCAGCATTTT. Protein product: CASSLYYGEGGLQPQHF. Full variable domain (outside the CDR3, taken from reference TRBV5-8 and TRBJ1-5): EAGVTQSPTHLIKTRGQQATLRCSPISGHTSVYWYQQALGLGLQFLLWYDEGEERNRGNFPPRFSGRQFPNYSSELNVNALELEDSALYLCASSLYYGEGGLQPQHFGDGTRLSIL.

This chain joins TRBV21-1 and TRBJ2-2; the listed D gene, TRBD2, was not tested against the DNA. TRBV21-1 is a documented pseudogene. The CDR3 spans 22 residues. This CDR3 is CASSKVGALTSGYLIYTGELFF. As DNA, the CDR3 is TGTGCCAGCAGCAAAGTAGGGGCCCTGACTAGCGGATATCTCATTTACACCGGGGAGCTGTTTTTT.

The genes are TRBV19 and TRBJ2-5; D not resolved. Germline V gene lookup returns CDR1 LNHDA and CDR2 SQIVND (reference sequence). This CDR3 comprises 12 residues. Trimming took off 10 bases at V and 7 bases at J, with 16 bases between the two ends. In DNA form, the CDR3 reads TGTGCCACGCGGCCAAGACTGGGGACCCAGTACTTC. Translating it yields CATRPRLGTQYF.

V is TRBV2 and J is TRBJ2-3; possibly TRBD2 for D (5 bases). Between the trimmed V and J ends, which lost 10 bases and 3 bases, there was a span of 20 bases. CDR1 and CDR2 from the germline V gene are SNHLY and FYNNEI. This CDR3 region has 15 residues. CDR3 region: CATSRESNPTDTQYF. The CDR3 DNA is TGTGCCACCAGCCGGGAATCAAACCCGACAGATACGCAGTATTTT.

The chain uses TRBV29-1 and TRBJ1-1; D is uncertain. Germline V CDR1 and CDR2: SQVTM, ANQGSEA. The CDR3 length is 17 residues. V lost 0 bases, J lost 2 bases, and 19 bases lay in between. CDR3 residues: CSVEESISIALNTEAFF. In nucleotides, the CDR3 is TGCAGCGTTGAAGAGTCTATCAGCATAGCATTAAACACTGAAGCTTTCTTT.